Following are 3 T cell receptor beta chains from one sample sequenced in a study of naive CD8 T cells in extremely preterm neonates (TCRdb year 2017). Libraries were constructed by the immunoSEQ multiplex PCR assay. Not all clones reach the TCRdb copy of this immuneACCESS table, which keeps in-frame sequences only. Checked studies attribute under half of the gap to unresolved V genes and leave the rest unexplained. The sample data list 7,000 to 9,500 clones, and 95% to 98% of these were observed just once. Roughly 0.35% of the sample lies in the top ten. Term cord blood was obtained from roughly 5 elective full-term cesarean deliveries at roughly 37-41 weeks of gestation, without labor or rupture of membranes. The sequenced material came from naive CD8+ T cells from cord blood. The source is a newborn in good health.

This chain uses TRBV4-1 with TRBJ1-1; perhaps TRBD1 as D (6 bases). This CDR3 region has 16 residues. Germline CDR1 reads MGHRA; CDR2 reads YSYEKL. Trimming cost V 3 bases and J 2 bases, with 16 bases left between them. The CDR3 reads CASSQTDSYTNTEAFF. CDR3 coding DNA: TGCGCCAGCAGCCAGACGGACAGCTATACCAACACTGAAGCTTTCTTT.

The rearrangement joins TRBV10-3 to TRBJ1-2, with 7 bases fitting TRBD1. The junction had 2 bases not matched to a gene; V was cut back by 6 bases and J by 4 bases. CDR1 ENHRY and CDR2 SYGVKD come from the germline V gene. The CDR3 is 12 amino acids. The DNA for the CDR3 is TGTGCCATCAGAGACAGGGCCTATGGCTACACCTTC. It is translated as CAIRDRAYGYTF.

The chain is built from TRBV2 and TRBJ2-3, with 8 bases aligning to TRBD2. V dropped 1 base and J dropped 2; count of bases not matched to a gene: 5. Germline V gives CDR1 SNHLY, CDR2 FYNNEI. This CDR3 contains 16 residues. The CDR3 sequence: CASSEDLRGDTDTQYF. The CDR3 region has the DNA TGTGCCAGCAGTGAAGACTTGCGGGGGGACACAGATACGCAGTATTTT.